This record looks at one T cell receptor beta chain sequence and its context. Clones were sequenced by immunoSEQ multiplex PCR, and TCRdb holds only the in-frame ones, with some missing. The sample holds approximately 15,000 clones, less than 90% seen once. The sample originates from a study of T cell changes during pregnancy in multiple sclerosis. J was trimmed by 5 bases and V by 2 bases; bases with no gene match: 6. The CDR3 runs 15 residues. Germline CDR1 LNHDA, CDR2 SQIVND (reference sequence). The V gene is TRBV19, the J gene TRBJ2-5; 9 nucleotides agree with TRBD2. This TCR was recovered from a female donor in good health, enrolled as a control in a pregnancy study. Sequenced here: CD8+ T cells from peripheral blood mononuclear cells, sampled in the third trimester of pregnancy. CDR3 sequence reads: CASSISELAGETQYF. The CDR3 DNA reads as TGTGCCAGTAGTATAAGTGAACTAGCGGGTGAGACCCAGTACTTC.